This entry concerns a single TCR beta chain. After extraction with the RNeasy kit, about 0.5 to 1 ug of the RNA was reverse transcribed using random hexamers. TCRdb processed the immunoSEQ multiplex PCR reads anew with MiXCR; each CDR3 protein has one entry. This sample yields roughly 140,000 distinct CDR3 sequences, of which roughly 96% are seen a single time; 0.13% to 0.15% belongs to the top ten. The germline gives CDR1 GTSNPN, CDR2 SVGIG (reference sequence). The CDR3 spans 16 residues. The germline V and J ends were trimmed by 0 bases and 0 bases, with 15 bases remaining between them. The data were taken from a study of CD8 T cells in Susac syndrome. In contrast to the negatively isolated CD8+ and CD4+ T cells, TEMRA cells were FACS-enriched.

The chain couples TRBV30 to TRBJ2-7; D may match TRBD1 or TRBD2 (5 bases each). The sequencing input was CD8+ T cells from PBMCs. This clonotype was obtained from a human donor with multiple sclerosis. The CDR3, as DNA: TGTGCCTGGAGTGTTGGAGTGGTGGGGGTCTCCTACGAGCAGTACTTC. Translated, it gives CAWSVGVVGVSYEQYF.